This TCR beta chain was found in a study of response to subunit inactivated influenza vaccine. Broader study findings: T cells newly recruited by each seasonal influenza vaccination are few, the authors suggested.

A word on this clonotype: Its target is not known.

TCRdb independently ran MiXCR on the RT-PCR reads; one entry per CDR3 protein. The sample lists hundreds of thousands of distinct CDR3 sequences; roughly 10% were seen once. CDR1 LGHNA and CDR2 YNFKEQ come from the germline V gene. This CDR3 has 14 amino acids. With 9 bases removed from V and 11 bases from J, the gap between germline ends came to 23 bases. These sequences were also reported in another study, on T cells expressing NK-cell markers. That paper states: Production of TCR beta cDNA relied on 5'RACE template switching with UMIs. Restriction of the sorted population to alpha-beta TCR T cells was achieved in several experiments with an anti-gamma-delta TCR antibody. Dominant NKG2C+ clonotype frequencies of about 1.0-7.0% of CD8+ T cells were measured in over five donors. In a handful of donors, these clonotypes also led the CD3+CD56-NKG2C+ fraction.

The genes are TRBV4-2 and TRBJ2-1; possibly TRBD2 for D (6 bases). This TCR derives from a man aged 50 to 60 who received an inactivated influenza vaccine. The material was PBMCs from blood, obtained on the day of vaccination. CDR3 sequence: CARGPGTLCAKQFF. The CDR3 DNA reads TGTGCCAGGGGCCCCGGGACTCTCTGCGCCAAGCAGTTCTTC.